What follows are 4 T cell receptor beta chains derived from one specimen sequenced in a study of OX40 agonist ivuxolimab in advanced cancers. Sequencing used immunoSEQ multiplex PCR; TCRdb keeps in-frame clones, though not all of them. The data show some 38,000 clones, 80% to 90% seen once. The sequencing here drew on CD4+ or CD8+ T cells sorted from blood, taken in a trial of the OX40 agonist ivuxolimab. The receptors here all came from an adult with an advanced solid tumor such as melanoma, head and neck, liver or kidney cancer.

The CDR3 region is CASSLSAGTSGYNEQFF. Written as DNA, the CDR3 is TGTGCCAGCAGTTTATCCGCCGGGACTAGCGGCTACAATGAGCAGTTCTTC. The chain links TRBV27 to TRBJ2-1; 11 positions match TRBD2. CDR3 length: 17 amino acids. Trimming removed 0 bases from V and 3 bases from J; junction bases left unmatched: 4. Germline CDR1 is MNHEY and CDR2 is SMNVEV (reference sequence).

The V call is TRBV4-1, the J call TRBJ2-1; unclear D gene. The CDR3 is 14 residues long. Germline CDR1 is MGHRA and CDR2 is YSYEKL. V was trimmed by 1 base and J by 4 bases, leaving 8 bases between them. CDR3 DNA sequence: TGCGCCAGCAGCCAAGGAAACGGATACAATGAGCAGTTCTTC. Protein sequence: CASSQGNGYNEQFF.

This clone showed up just once. The chain recombines TRBV4-3 with TRBJ2-7; 11 nucleotides match TRBD2. CDR3 size: 15 residues. V lost 1 base and J lost 3; bases outside the gene matches: 2. The germline gives CDR1 LGHNA, CDR2 YSLEER. CDR3 in amino acids: CASSQGLAGGYEQYF. CDR3 nucleotide sequence: TGCGCCAGCAGCCAAGGTCTAGCGGGGGGCTACGAGCAGTACTTC.

V gene TRBV7-9 combines with J gene TRBJ2-3, with D perhaps matching TRBD2 (5 bases). V was shortened by 6 bases and J by 2 bases, with 12 bases between the two germline ends. Germline V gene data show CDR1 as SEHNR and CDR2 as FQNEAQ (reference sequence). CDR3 size: 14 residues. Here the CDR3 reads CASSSRLTTDTQYF. The DNA for the CDR3 is TGTGCCAGCAGTTCGAGACTAACCACAGATACGCAGTATTTT.